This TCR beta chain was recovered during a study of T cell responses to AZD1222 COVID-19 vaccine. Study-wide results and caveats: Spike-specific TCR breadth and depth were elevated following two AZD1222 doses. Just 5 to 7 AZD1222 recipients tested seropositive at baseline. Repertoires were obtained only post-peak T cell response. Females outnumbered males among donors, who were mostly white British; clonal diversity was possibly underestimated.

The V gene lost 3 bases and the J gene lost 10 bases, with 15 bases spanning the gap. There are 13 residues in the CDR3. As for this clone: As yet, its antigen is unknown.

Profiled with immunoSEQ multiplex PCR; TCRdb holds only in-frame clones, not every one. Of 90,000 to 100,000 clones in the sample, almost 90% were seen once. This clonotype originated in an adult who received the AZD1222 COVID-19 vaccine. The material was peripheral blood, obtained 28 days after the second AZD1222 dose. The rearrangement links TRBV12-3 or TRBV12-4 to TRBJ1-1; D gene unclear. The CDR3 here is CASSFNPSIRAFF. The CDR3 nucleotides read TGTGCCAGCAGTTTCAATCCTTCGATCCGAGCTTTCTTT.